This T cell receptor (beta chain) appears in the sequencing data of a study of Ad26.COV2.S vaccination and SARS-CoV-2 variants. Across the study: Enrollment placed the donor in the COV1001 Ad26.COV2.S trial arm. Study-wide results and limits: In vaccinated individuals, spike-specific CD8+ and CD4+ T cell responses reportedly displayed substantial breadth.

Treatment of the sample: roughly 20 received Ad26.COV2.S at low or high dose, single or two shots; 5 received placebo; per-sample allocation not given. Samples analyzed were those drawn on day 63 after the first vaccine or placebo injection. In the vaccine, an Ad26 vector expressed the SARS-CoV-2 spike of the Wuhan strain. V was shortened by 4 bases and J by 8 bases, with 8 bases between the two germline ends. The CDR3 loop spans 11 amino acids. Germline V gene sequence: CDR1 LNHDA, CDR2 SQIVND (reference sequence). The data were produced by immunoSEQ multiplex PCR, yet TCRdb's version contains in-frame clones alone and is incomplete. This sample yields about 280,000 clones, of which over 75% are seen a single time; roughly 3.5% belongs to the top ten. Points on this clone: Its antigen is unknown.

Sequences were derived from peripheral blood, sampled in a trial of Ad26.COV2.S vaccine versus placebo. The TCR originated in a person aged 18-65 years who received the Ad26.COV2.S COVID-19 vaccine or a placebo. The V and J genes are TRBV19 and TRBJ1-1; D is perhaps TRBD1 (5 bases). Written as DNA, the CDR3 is TGTGCCAGTAGTACCCGACAGGAAGCTTTCTTT. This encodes CASSTRQEAFF.